Each of the 29 T cell receptor beta chains below was sequenced from the same sample in a study of shared T cell receptors in the human thymus. The method was immunoSEQ multiplex PCR; TCRdb's version includes in-frame clones alone and lacks a portion of them. The sample has over 650,000 clones, 87% seen once; the top ten hold 0.0094%. This sample also belongs to another study, concerning human thymus T cells.

The sequencing sample was made of thymocytes. The receptors stem from a boy under two years old with a congenital heart defect.

The chain combines TRBV5-1 with TRBJ2-1; 11 bases map to TRBD2. Germline V gene lookup returns CDR1 SGHRS and CDR2 YFSETQ. The CDR3 has 16 residues. V lost 3 bases to trimming and J lost 7 bases; unmatched junction nucleotides: 9. CDR3 loop: CASSSGLAEGYNEQFF. The CDR3 nucleotides are TGCGCCAGCAGCTCGGGACTAGCGGAGGGTTATAATGAGCAGTTCTTC.

The J gene is TRBJ2-4, the V gene TRBV5-6, with no clear D. The germline V gene encodes CDR1 SGHDT and CDR2 YYEEEE. The CDR3 contains 17 residues. V dropped 0 bases and J dropped 0 bases, with 13 bases sitting between them. Here the CDR3 reads CASSLERASLAKNIQYF. DNA for the CDR3: TGTGCCAGCAGCTTGGAGCGAGCCAGTCTAGCCAAAAACATTCAGTACTTC.

This clone was observed a few times. The V gene is TRBV7-6, the J gene TRBJ1-4; D gene ambiguous. V gave up 5 bases and J gave up 4 bases, with 8 bases separating them. The germline V gene encodes CDR1 SGHVS and CDR2 FNYEAQ. The CDR3 covers 13 residues. This CDR3 reads CASSAGVNEKLFF. CDR3 nucleotide sequence: TGTGCCAGCAGCGCCGGGGTTAATGAAAAACTGTTTTTT.

This clone was seen a handful of times. The CDR3 region has the DNA TGTGCCAGCAGCTTAGTGAGGACTAGCGGGAACTCCTACAATGAGCAGTTCTTC. Its translation is CASSLVRTSGNSYNEQFF. The chain employs TRBV11-2 and TRBJ2-1, with 12 bases aligning to TRBD2. The CDR3 loop spans 18 amino acids. V was clipped by 1 base and J by 0 bases; unmatched bases: 4. Germline loops: CDR1 SGHAT, CDR2 FQNNGV.

With regard to this clone: No conserved phenylalanine or tryptophan is present at the end of the CDR3, so a read error is the likely explanation. The limits of the CDR3 on the DNA are not certain, so only TCRdb's listed CDR3 is given. V gene TRBV20-1 combines with J gene TRBJ2-7; the table's D call TRBD2 went unverified against the DNA. The CDR3 length is 8 residues, termini included. Germline loops: CDR1 DFQATT, CDR2 SNEGSKA (reference sequence). Here the CDR3 reads CSARDAPE.

The rearrangement links TRBV7-6 to TRBJ2-2; TRBD2 is a possible D gene (7 bases). V was pared by 3 bases and J by 9 bases, with 20 bases between. This CDR3 is built from 16 residues. Germline lookup yields CDR1 SGHVS and CDR2 FNYEAQ. The CDR3 nucleotides read TGTGCCAGCAGCTTCAGTTTCGGGGGGCCTAGGAGGGAGCTGTTTTTT. This translates into CASSFSFGGPRRELFF.

The chain combines TRBV7-2 with TRBJ1-4, with 7 bases matching TRBD1. CDR3 length equals 15 residues. Trimming cost V 3 bases and J 8 bases; bases outside gene matches: 9. The germline V gene encodes CDR1 SGHTA and CDR2 FQGNSA. CDR3 residues: CASSLRRGEREKLFF. The CDR3 bases are TGTGCCAGCAGCTTGCGCAGGGGGGAGAGAGAAAAACTGTTTTTT.

The chain has TRBV5-6 and TRBJ1-1, with D unresolved. Germline CDR1 SGHDT, CDR2 YYEEEE. The V end was cut by 0 bases, the J end by 6 bases, with 15 bases between. This CDR3 contains 15 residues. CDR3 sequence reads: CASSLEAGMFPEAFF. As DNA, the CDR3 is TGTGCCAGCAGCTTGGAGGCCGGGATGTTCCCTGAAGCTTTCTTT.

The CDR3 coding sequence is TGTGCCAGCAGCTTAGCTACCGGGACAGGGGGCACAGATACGCAGTATTTT. Translation gives CASSLATGTGGTDTQYF. The chain is built from TRBV7-6 and TRBJ2-3, with TRBD1 matching over 10 bases. The germline V gene has CDR1 SGHVS and CDR2 FNYEAQ. The CDR3 runs 17 residues. V trimming: 0 bases; J trimming: 1 base; junction bases outside the gene matches: 4.

This clone was counted a few times. The chain recombines TRBV5-1 with TRBJ2-1; TRBD1 might be the D (5 bases). CDR1 is SGHRS, CDR2 YFSETQ, per germline. This CDR3 is 14 amino acids long. V was clipped by 0 bases and J by 8 bases, with 12 bases between them. The CDR3 nucleotides read TGCGCCAGCAGCTTGGATGCAGGGTGGGATGAGCAGTTCTTC. Amino acid sequence: CASSLDAGWDEQFF.

In its sample, this clone was seen a few times. V usage is TRBV29-1 and J usage is TRBJ2-7, with 7 bases fitting TRBD2. Germline CDR1 SQVTM, CDR2 ANQGSEA. Trimming removed 1 base from V and 2 bases from J; junction bases left unmatched: 5. The CDR3 runs 14 residues. The CDR3 coding sequence is TGCAGCGTTGAAGTGGGAGGGCCCCCCTACGAGCAGTACTTC. Its translation is CSVEVGGPPYEQYF.

V usage is TRBV7-7 and J usage is TRBJ2-5; possible D gene TRBD2, 5 bases. Germline CDR1 is SSHAT and CDR2 is FNYEAQ (reference sequence). The CDR3 has 14 amino acids. The V end lost 3 bases, the J end lost 4 bases, and 12 bases lay between the germline ends. The CDR3 is CASSFIPSSETQYF. CDR3 in DNA: TGTGCCAGCAGCTTCATACCTAGCTCAGAGACCCAGTACTTC.

V gene TRBV25-1 combines with J gene TRBJ1-1; D is possibly TRBD1 (5 bases). The length of the CDR3 is 15 residues. The V gene lost 2 bases and the J gene lost 4 bases, with 14 bases spanning the gap. CDR1 MGHDK and CDR2 SYGVNS come from the germline V gene. The CDR3 spells CASSELWKGATEAFF. CDR3 sequence (DNA): TGTGCCAGCAGTGAACTGTGGAAAGGGGCCACTGAAGCTTTCTTT.

CDR3 nucleotides: TGTGCCAGCAGCTTAGGGGTTCTAGAGCCCCAGCATTTT. Translating it yields CASSLGVLEPQHF. The V gene is TRBV7-8, the J gene TRBJ1-5; D is unresolved. This CDR3 comprises 13 residues. Trimming removed 1 base at V and 8 bases at J, with 9 bases between. CDR1 and CDR2 from the germline V gene are SGHVS and FQNEAQ.

V and J are TRBV5-6 and TRBJ1-1; the D gene is possibly TRBD1 (6 bases). The ends were cut back, 1 base at V and 1 base at J, with 17 bases in the middle. Germline V gene lookup returns CDR1 SGHDT and CDR2 YYEEEE. The CDR3 loop spans 17 amino acids. The CDR3 protein is CASSLPITHRANTEAFF. For the CDR3, the DNA is TGTGCCAGCAGCTTGCCAATTACACACAGGGCGAACACTGAAGCTTTCTTT. The full variable domain, rest sourced from reference TRBV5-6 and TRBJ1-1, is DAGVTQSPTHLIKTRGQQVTLRCSPKSGHDTVSWYQQALGQGPQFIFQYYEEEERQRGNFPDRFSGHQFPNYSSELNVNALLLGDSALYLCASSLPITHRANTEAFFGQGTRLTVV.

This clone was seen only a few times. The V and J genes are TRBV4-3 and TRBJ1-2; D is unresolved. V shed 0 bases and J shed 7 bases, with 12 bases lying between them. Germline values: CDR1 LGHNA, CDR2 YSLEER. The CDR3 is 14 residues long. CDR3 sequence (DNA): TGCGCCAGCAGCCAAGAAACGAGCTCAGGTGGCTACACCTTC. It specifies CASSQETSSGGYTF.

This clone was seen only a few times. The rearrangement joins TRBV4-1 to TRBJ2-1; the D gene is possibly TRBD2 (6 bases). The germline V gene encodes CDR1 MGHRA and CDR2 YSYEKL. CDR3 size: 14 residues. V gave up 5 bases and J gave up 2 bases, with 10 bases separating them. In DNA form, the CDR3 reads TGCGCCAGCAGCTCCCGGGGGACCTACAATGAGCAGTTCTTC. It translates to CASSSRGTYNEQFF.

The genes are TRBV4-3 and TRBJ2-7; TRBD2 aligns across 8 bases. The length of the CDR3 is 15 residues. Germline CDR1 is LGHNA and CDR2 is YSLEER. Unmatched junction bases numbered 7, after V lost 3 bases and J lost 3 bases. The CDR3 sequence: CASSQGAGVDYEQYF. For the CDR3, the DNA is TGCGCCAGCAGCCAGGGAGCGGGAGTAGACTACGAGCAGTACTTC.

The sample holds a few counts of this clone. The CDR3 DNA follows: TGTGCCAGCAGCTTAGGAACTAGCGGTAGTGCAGATACGCAGTATTTT. Translating it yields CASSLGTSGSADTQYF. This chain joins TRBV11-2 and TRBJ2-3, with 8 bases identical to TRBD2. V lost 1 base, J lost 4 bases, and 7 bases stayed unmatched. Per germline, CDR1 SGHAT and CDR2 FQNNGV. The CDR3 extends over 16 amino acids.

The gene calls are TRBV2 and TRBJ2-5, with 10 bases that match TRBD2. Germline V gene lookup returns CDR1 SNHLY and CDR2 FYNNEI. The CDR3 runs 14 residues. V dropped 8 bases and J dropped 3; count of bases not matched to a gene: 6. The CDR3 DNA follows: TGTGCCAGCGACCCTACTAGCGGGAAAGAGACCCAGTACTTC. It encodes CASDPTSGKETQYF.

This clone was recorded only once. V gene TRBV28 combines with J gene TRBJ1-1; TRBD1 is a possible D gene (6 bases). CDR1 and CDR2 (germline): MDHEN, SYDVKM. The V end lost 3 bases, the J end lost 4 bases, and 15 bases lay between the germline ends. The CDR3 extends over 15 amino acids. Here the CDR3 reads CASSFRGAKSTEAFF. CDR3 nucleotide sequence: TGTGCCAGCAGTTTTCGGGGGGCGAAGAGCACTGAAGCTTTCTTT.

The genes are TRBV5-6 and TRBJ1-1; 7 nucleotides align to TRBD1. There are 14 residues in the CDR3. Germline CDR1 reads SGHDT; CDR2 reads YYEEEE. The J segment lost 1 base and the V segment lost 4 bases, leaving 4 bases of the junction unmatched. The CDR3 coding sequence is TGTGCCAGCAGCCAGGCAGGGGGGAACACTGAAGCTTTCTTT. Its protein product is CASSQAGGNTEAFF.

This chain joins TRBV4-2 and TRBJ2-2; D unresolved. This CDR3 is 15 amino acids long. Per germline, CDR1 LGHNA and CDR2 YNFKEQ. Trimming stripped 4 bases from V and 4 bases from J, with 13 bases between. CDR3 protein: CASSPNPLSTGELFF. CDR3 nucleotides: TGTGCCAGCAGCCCCAACCCCCTCAGCACCGGGGAGCTGTTTTTT.

This clone was observed a single time. The chain carries TRBV7-9 and TRBJ1-2, with D tentatively TRBD1 (5 bases). Germline assignment: CDR1 SEHNR and CDR2 FQNEAQ (reference sequence). Trimming stripped 1 base from V and 6 bases from J, with 12 bases between. CDR3 length equals 14 residues. In DNA form, the CDR3 reads TGTGCCAGCAGCTTAGAATCCAGGGCAGATGGCTACACCTTC. It translates to CASSLESRADGYTF. The complete variable domain, with remaining parts taken from reference TRBV7-9 and TRBJ1-2, reads DTGVSQNPRHKITKRGQNVTFRCDPISEHNRLYWYRQTLGQGPEFLTYFQNEAQLEKSRLLSDRFSAERPKGSFSTLEIQRTEQGDSAMYLCASSLESRADGYTFGSGTRLTVV.

J is TRBJ2-7 and V is TRBV4-1, with D possibly matching TRBD1 (5 bases). Germline V gene sequence: CDR1 MGHRA, CDR2 YSYEKL. The CDR3 runs 14 residues. The V and J ends lost 4 bases and 6 bases respectively, with 16 bases between them. CDR3 residues: CASSPVIDSGEQYF. Written as DNA, the CDR3 is TGCGCCAGCAGCCCGGTGATCGACAGTGGCGAGCAGTACTTC.

The CDR3 sequence is CASSQERPSGSYEQYF. The CDR3 region has the DNA TGCGCCAGCAGCCAAGAAAGGCCTAGCGGGAGTTACGAGCAGTACTTC. The chain recombines TRBV4-3 with TRBJ2-7; 10 nucleotides line up with TRBD2. The V segment lost 0 bases and the J segment 4 bases; nucleotides outside the gene matches: 6. The CDR3 has 16 amino acids. CDR1 and CDR2 (germline): LGHNA, YSLEER.

CDR3 in amino acids: CSGDRGRSTEAFF. The CDR3 coding sequence is TGCAGCGGGGACAGGGGGCGAAGCACTGAAGCTTTCTTT. The rearrangement links TRBV29-1 to TRBJ1-1; 12 nucleotides line up with TRBD1. The ends lost 7 bases at V and 4 bases at J; junction bases unmatched: 4. The CDR3 length is 13 residues. Per the germline V gene, CDR1 is SQVTM and CDR2 is ANQGSEA.

This chain uses TRBV7-6 with TRBJ2-2; the D is unclear. The CDR3 has 14 amino acids. V shed 4 bases and J shed 3 bases, with 9 bases lying between them. CDR1 is SGHVS, CDR2 FNYEAQ, per germline. The CDR3, as DNA: TGTGCCAGCAGCTCAGCTACAGACACCGGGGAGCTGTTTTTT. Protein: CASSSATDTGELFF.

V is TRBV28 and J is TRBJ1-2; 8 bases fit TRBD1. CDR3 length: 13 amino acids. V was pared by 6 bases and J by 0 bases, with 0 bases of the junction left unmatched. The germline CDR1 and CDR2 sequences are MDHEN and SYDVKM. The CDR3 loop is CASRTGANYGYTF. CDR3 nucleotide sequence: TGTGCCAGCAGGACAGGGGCTAACTATGGCTACACCTTC.